These 21 T cell receptor beta chains originate from one sample sequenced in a study of blood T cell repertoires in COVID-19. The assay was immunoSEQ multiplex PCR, and TCRdb's table has in-frame clones only and misses some. The repertoire holds over 100,000 clones, 70% to 90% seen once, with 18% in the top ten. Sequencing used peripheral blood. The source of these receptors is an older woman with acute or convalescent COVID-19.

The rearrangement joins TRBV2 to TRBJ1-6, with D maybe TRBD1 (5 bases). Germline CDR1 reads SNHLY; CDR2 reads FYNNEI. This CDR3 region has 13 residues. Between the trimmed V and J ends, which lost 9 bases and 10 bases, there was a span of 16 bases. The CDR3 reads CASSTGVVSPLHF. The CDR3 DNA reads as TGTGCCAGTTCGACGGGGGTGGTCTCACCCCTCCACTTT. Full variable domain (missing parts from reference TRBV2 and TRBJ1-6): EPEVTQTPSHQVTQMGQEVILRCVPISNHLYFYWYRQILGQKVEFLVSFYNNEISEKSEIFDDQFSVERPDGSNFTLKIRSTKLEDSAMYFCASSTGVVSPLHFGNGTRLTVT.

The genes are TRBV11-1 and TRBJ2-7; 11 bases line up with TRBD1. The CDR3 has 14 residues. V lost 4 bases to trimming and J lost 6 bases; unmatched junction nucleotides: 5. Looked up from germline, CDR1 is SGHAT and CDR2 is FQDESV (reference sequence). The CDR3 DNA follows: TGTGCCAGCAGCTCGTGGACAGGGGGCTTCGAGCAGTACTTC. This gives the protein CASSSWTGGFEQYF.

The chain links TRBV7-9 to TRBJ1-1; tentatively, D is TRBD1 (5 bases). In germline, CDR1 is SEHNR, CDR2 FQNEAQ (reference sequence). V was clipped by 3 bases and J by 6 bases, with 11 bases between them. The CDR3 has 13 amino acids. The CDR3 loop is CASSFPGESEAFF. As DNA, the CDR3 is TGTGCCAGCAGCTTTCCGGGGGAGTCTGAAGCTTTCTTT.

The rearrangement joins TRBV5-1 to TRBJ2-1; D is uncertain. V shed 1 base and J shed 0 bases, with 11 bases lying between them. Germline V gives CDR1 SGHRS, CDR2 YFSETQ. CDR3 length equals 16 residues. This CDR3 is CASSLSGRYSYNEQFF. Here the CDR3 DNA reads TGCGCCAGCAGCTTGTCTGGGCGATACTCCTACAATGAGCAGTTCTTC.

The sample holds a few counts of this clone. The chain combines TRBV6-6 with TRBJ1-1; possibly TRBD1 for D (5 bases). Germline CDR1 reads MNHNY; CDR2 reads SVGAGI (reference sequence). V was pared by 8 bases and J by 6 bases, with 22 bases between. The CDR3 consists of 15 residues. The CDR3 protein is CASVDSLVPWAEAFF. In DNA, the CDR3 is TGTGCCAGCGTCGACAGCCTCGTCCCCTGGGCTGAAGCTTTCTTT.

V usage is TRBV6-5 and J usage is TRBJ1-2; D gene unclear. The V and J ends lost 7 bases and 4 bases respectively, with 13 bases between them. Germline values: CDR1 MNHEY, CDR2 SVGAGI. This CDR3 spans 13 amino acids. CDR3 protein: CASTAGDFYGYTF. The CDR3 nucleotides are TGTGCCAGCACGGCAGGCGATTTCTATGGCTACACCTTC.

The chain employs TRBV28 and TRBJ1-2, with D hard to call. This CDR3 is 13 amino acids long. Germline V CDR1 and CDR2: MDHEN, SYDVKM. V was pared by 5 bases and J by 8 bases, with 15 bases between. DNA of the CDR3: TGTGCCAGCAGTCTCGTTGGAGTTCAAGGCTACACCTTC. Its translation is CASSLVGVQGYTF.

The J gene is TRBJ2-3, the V gene TRBV5-5, with 8 bases identical to TRBD1. The CDR3 has 16 residues. CDR1 and CDR2 (germline): SGHKS, YYEKEE (reference sequence). V lost 5 bases, J lost 4 bases, and 12 bases stayed unmatched. CDR3 in amino acids: CASRIPRTGMADTQYF. The CDR3 coding sequence is TGTGCCAGCAGGATCCCCCGGACAGGGATGGCAGATACGCAGTATTTT.

The rearrangement uses TRBV18 and TRBJ2-1, with a weak D call TRBD2 (5 bases). The CDR3 spans 15 residues. Germline CDR1 and CDR2: KGHSH and LQKENI. V was trimmed by 2 bases and J by 2 bases, leaving 10 bases between them. This chain's CDR3 is CASSPLVGAYNEQFF. The CDR3 DNA follows: TGTGCCAGCTCACCATTGGTGGGAGCCTACAATGAGCAGTTCTTC.

This sequence joins TRBV30 and TRBJ1-2, with TRBD1 identical over 7 bases. Per germline, CDR1 GTSNPN and CDR2 SVGIG (reference sequence). The J segment lost 2 bases and the V segment lost 2 bases, leaving 11 bases of the junction unmatched. CDR3 length: 16 amino acids. CDR3 loop: CAWSPRLTGLNYGYTF. CDR3 coding DNA: TGTGCCTGGAGTCCCCGCCTGACAGGGCTCAACTATGGCTACACCTTC.

The rearrangement uses TRBV5-1 and TRBJ2-3; D is perhaps TRBD1 (6 bases). Germline V lookup: CDR1 SGHRS, CDR2 YFSETQ. This CDR3 has 14 amino acids. CDR3 in amino acids: CDRARTAGTDTQYF. Here the CDR3 DNA reads TGCGACCGCGCGCGGACAGCGGGCACAGATACGCAGTATTTT.

The CDR3 DNA follows: TGCAGTGCTAGTCCCGATGGACAGGGAGGGTATGGCTACACCTTC. Its translation: CSASPDGQGGYGYTF. The chain uses TRBV20-1 and TRBJ1-2, with 8 bases that match TRBD1. The CDR3 spans 15 residues. From germline, CDR1 is DFQATT and CDR2 SNEGSKA (reference sequence). Trimming at V came to 3 bases and at J to 5 bases, leaving 11 bases not matched to a gene.

The chain uses TRBV10-1 and TRBJ2-2; 8 positions agree with TRBD1. The CDR3 runs to 14 residues. Germline V gene sequence: CDR1 WNHNN, CDR2 SYGVQD (reference sequence). V dropped 3 bases and J dropped 9; count of bases not matched to a gene: 6. The CDR3 nucleotides read TGCGCCAGCAGTGAAGTGGCAGGGGGCCGGGAGCTGTTTTTT. It specifies CASSEVAGGRELFF.

This chain uses TRBV27 with TRBJ2-2; TRBD1 is a possible D gene (5 bases). V shed 8 bases and J shed 7 bases, with 14 bases lying between them. Germline V gene lookup returns CDR1 MNHEY and CDR2 SMNVEV (reference sequence). This CDR3 is built from 13 residues. CDR3 nucleotides: TGTGCCAGCGGTTGGGCTAGGGGCGGGGAGCTGTTTTTT. Encoded protein: CASGWARGGELFF.

The CDR3 is CASSKMSGSRAGELFF. CDR3 bases: TGTGCCAGCAGCAAAATGAGCGGGAGTCGGGCCGGGGAGCTGTTTTTT. The chain uses TRBV7-6 and TRBJ2-2; 8 bases map to TRBD2. Germline V lookup: CDR1 SGHVS, CDR2 FNYEAQ. The trim removed 5 bases at V and 6 bases at J, leaving 11 bases unmatched. CDR3 size: 16 residues.

The sample holds one count of this clone. The V gene is TRBV29-1, the J gene TRBJ1-1; D not resolved. V lost 4 bases and J lost 8, with 11 bases in between. The CDR3 is 11 residues long. Germline CDR1 reads SQVTM; CDR2 reads ANQGSEA. The CDR3 reads CSVGGAYEAFF. The CDR3 DNA reads TGCAGCGTTGGCGGAGCTTACGAAGCTTTCTTT.

The chain combines TRBV7-9 with TRBJ2-5; tentative D call: TRBD2 (5 bases). This CDR3 comprises 14 residues. V lost 2 bases to trimming and J lost 2 bases, with 9 bases between them. Germline CDR1 reads SEHNR; CDR2 reads FQNEAQ (reference sequence). The CDR3 loop reads CASSLSGSQETQYF. The CDR3 bases are TGTGCCAGCAGCTTAAGCGGATCACAAGAGACCCAGTACTTC.

The J gene is TRBJ1-1, the V gene TRBV28; 8 bases are a match to TRBD1. Looked up from germline, CDR1 is MDHEN and CDR2 is SYDVKM. Losses at the gene ends were 6 bases for V and 2 bases for J; bases not matched to a gene: 5. The CDR3 runs to 14 residues. Written as DNA, the CDR3 is TGTGCCAGCAGACGCAGGGGGCCCAACACTGAAGCTTTCTTT. It encodes CASRRRGPNTEAFF.

This chain connects TRBV3-1 (or the pseudogene TRBV3-2) to TRBJ2-2; D is uncertain. CDR1 LGHDT and CDR2 YNNKEL come from the germline V gene (reference sequence). The CDR3 sequence is 16 residues long. With 1 base removed from V and 3 bases from J, the gap between germline ends came to 12 bases. The chain's CDR3 is CASSQVAPRHTGELFF. CDR3 bases: TGTGCCAGCAGCCAAGTTGCCCCGCGCCACACCGGGGAGCTGTTTTTT.

This chain uses TRBV6-5 with TRBJ1-5; D not resolved. This CDR3 is built from 13 residues. Germline CDR1 and CDR2: MNHEY and SVGAGI. V was clipped by 6 bases and J by 3 bases, with 9 bases between them. CDR3 bases: TGTGCCAGCAGGTCTACGAACAATCAGCCCCAGCATTTT. Translating gives CASRSTNNQPQHF.

In its sample, this clone was seen a few times. The chain carries TRBV7-2 and TRBJ1-2, with 9 bases aligning to TRBD1. This CDR3 is built from 13 residues. V shed 3 bases, J shed 5 bases, and the junction held 1 base outside the gene matches. Germline CDR1 reads SGHTA; CDR2 reads FQGNSA. Here the CDR3 reads CASSFGQGYGYTF. DNA of the CDR3: TGTGCCAGCAGCTTTGGACAGGGGTATGGCTACACCTTC. Using reference TRBV7-2 and TRBJ1-2 for the parts outside the CDR3, the full variable domain is GAGVSQSPSNKVTEKGKDVELRCDPISGHTALYWYRQSLGQGLEFLIYFQGNSAPDKSGLPSDRFSAERTGGSVSTLTIQRTQQEDSAVYLCASSFGQGYGYTFGSGTRLTVV.